The next 12 T cell receptor beta chains were all read from a single sample in a study of blood T cell repertoires in COVID-19. The assay was immunoSEQ multiplex PCR, and TCRdb's table has in-frame clones only and misses some. The sample holds 300,000 to 500,000 clones; 88% are singletons and the top ten take around 2%. Material for sequencing was PBMCs or T cells enriched from blood (not recorded which). Every receptor here comes from a woman aged 40 to 55 with acute COVID-19.

This clone showed up just a few times. This chain joins TRBV30 and TRBJ1-1; possibly TRBD1 for D (5 bases). The CDR3 consists of 14 residues. Germline V gene sequence: CDR1 GTSNPN, CDR2 SVGIG (reference sequence). V lost 6 bases, J lost 5 bases, and 19 bases lay in between. The DNA of the CDR3 is TGTGCCTGTATCCCGCCGGGGGGAGGGACTGAAGCTTTCTTT. It encodes CACIPPGGGTEAFF.

The V gene is TRBV23-1, the J gene TRBJ1-3; D not resolved. TRBV23-1 is marked as an open reading frame, function uncertain. The CDR3 has 15 residues. V was shortened by 3 bases and J by 0 bases, with 9 bases between the two germline ends. CDR3: CASSHMTGSGNTIYF. The CDR3 bases are TGCGCCAGCAGTCATATGACTGGCTCTGGAAACACCATATATTTT.

V is TRBV5-4 and J is TRBJ1-4, with D perhaps TRBD1 (5 bases). The CDR3 has 14 residues. Germline CDR1 SGHNT, CDR2 YYREEE (reference sequence). The V end was cut by 4 bases, the J end by 2 bases, with 9 bases between. The CDR3 nucleotides read TGTGCCAGCAGCCTGGGGCAGACTAATGAAAAACTGTTTTTT. It is translated as CASSLGQTNEKLFF.

Concerning this clone itself: Other DNA sequences in this specimen translate into the identical CDR3. The rearrangement joins TRBV19 to TRBJ1-4; TRBD1 aligns across 7 bases. The germline V gene encodes CDR1 LNHDA and CDR2 SQIVND (reference sequence). This CDR3 spans 14 amino acids. V shed 3 bases, J shed 3 bases, and the junction held 1 base outside the gene matches. CDR3 coding DNA: TGTGCCAGTAGTATTGGGACAGCTAATGAAAAACTGTTTTTT. As protein: CASSIGTANEKLFF.

This chain uses TRBV7-9 with TRBJ1-6; 10 nucleotides agree with TRBD1. Trimming at V came to 6 bases and at J to 9 bases, leaving 11 bases not matched to a gene. The germline V gene encodes CDR1 SEHNR and CDR2 FQNEAQ (reference sequence). The CDR3 has 16 residues. The CDR3 DNA reads as TGTGCCAGCAGACTCCCGGGACAGGGGACTGGTTCACCCCTCCACTTT. It codes for CASRLPGQGTGSPLHF.

The sample holds one count of this clone. The chain recombines TRBV3-1 (or the pseudogene TRBV3-2) with TRBJ2-1; 16 bases line up with TRBD2. Germline assignment: CDR1 LGHDT and CDR2 YNNKEL (reference sequence). The CDR3 spans 14 residues. Trimming cost V 8 bases and J 7 bases; bases outside gene matches: 2. The CDR3 reads CASGTSGGANEQFF. CDR3 DNA: TGTGCCAGCGGGACTAGCGGGGGGGCTAATGAGCAGTTCTTC.

The chain couples TRBV5-8 to TRBJ2-3; the match to TRBD2 covers 8 bases. CDR3 size: 16 residues. The V segment lost 0 bases and the J segment 0 bases; nucleotides outside the gene matches: 3. CDR1 is SGHTS, CDR2 YDEGEE, per germline. The CDR3 sequence is CASSLGRGASTDTQYF. Written as DNA, the CDR3 is TGTGCCAGCAGCTTGGGGCGGGGGGCAAGCACAGATACGCAGTATTTT.

The chain is built from TRBV3-1 (or the pseudogene TRBV3-2) and TRBJ1-2; 9 bases align to TRBD1. V trimming: 7 bases; J trimming: 11 bases; junction bases outside the gene matches: 11. Germline V gene data show CDR1 as LGHDT and CDR2 as YNNKEL (reference sequence). The length of the CDR3 is 13 residues. The CDR3 DNA sequence: TGTGCCAGCATGAACCCCGGGACAGGGTATTACACCTTC. It encodes CASMNPGTGYYTF.

This clone has a single count. The chain combines TRBV2 with TRBJ1-1, with D maybe TRBD1 (5 bases). The CDR3 contains 13 residues. Germline values: CDR1 SNHLY, CDR2 FYNNEI. Trimming stripped 8 bases from V and 3 bases from J, with 13 bases between. The CDR3 bases are TGTGCCAGCGGAATGGGGCCTTACACTGAAGCTTTCTTT. Protein product: CASGMGPYTEAFF.

The rearrangement links TRBV7-8 to TRBJ2-2; possibly TRBD1 for D (6 bases). The CDR3 extends over 15 amino acids. Germline V gene sequence: CDR1 SGHVS, CDR2 FQNEAQ. With 6 bases removed from V and 6 bases from J, the gap between germline ends came to 17 bases. The CDR3 region has the DNA TGTGCCAGCAGTTACCGGGACACGGAGGCCGGGGAGCTGTTTTTT. Protein sequence: CASSYRDTEAGELFF. Supplemented by reference TRBV7-8 and TRBJ2-2, the full variable domain reads GAGVSQSPRYKVAKRGQDVALRCDPISGHVSLFWYQQALGQGPEFLTYFQNEAQLDKSGLPSDRFFAERPEGSVSTLKIQRTQQEDSAVYLCASSYRDTEAGELFFGEGSRLTVL.

This chain joins TRBV2 and TRBJ2-5; unclear D gene. This CDR3 region has 15 residues. Trimming stripped 1 base from V and 4 bases from J, with 13 bases between. Germline V CDR1 and CDR2: SNHLY, FYNNEI. The CDR3 DNA sequence: TGTGCCAGCAGTGAAGAAGTCCGCTCGGGAGAGACCCAGTACTTC. Translated, it gives CASSEEVRSGETQYF.

J is TRBJ1-1 and V is TRBV6-5; D might be TRBD1 (6 bases). The germline V gene has CDR1 MNHEY and CDR2 SVGAGI. V was pared by 5 bases and J by 4 bases, with 11 bases between. The CDR3 runs to 13 residues. The CDR3 loop reads CASSRTVGTEAFF. The CDR3 DNA reads as TGTGCCAGCAGTCGGACAGTGGGCACTGAAGCTTTCTTT.